This TCR beta chain was captured in a study of blood T cell repertoires in COVID-19. Across the study: PBMCs, B-cell-depleted T cells, or T cells were the source of the cDNA or gDNA that made up the material.

The trim removed 0 bases at V and 13 bases at J, leaving 8 bases unmatched. Per the germline V gene, CDR1 is LNHNV and CDR2 is YYDKDF (reference sequence). This CDR3 has 14 amino acids. In the study's own analysis: Reference gene primer amplification gave estimated nucleated cell counts. The table came from immunoSEQ multiplex PCR; TCRdb's copy has only in-frame clones and leaves some out. V and J calls and clone size come straight from that table; D and trimming were deduced from the DNA. The table has roughly 250,000 clones, approximately 86% seen once; the top ten hold about 1.6%. Donors in Cohort 3 who had recovered were those with two negative PCRs, healthcare professional clearance, or resolution of their symptoms.

Sequenced material: PBMCs or T cells enriched from blood (not recorded which). This clonotype was obtained from a woman aged 45-60 years who had recovered from COVID-19. The V gene is TRBV15, the J gene TRBJ2-1; TRBD2 matches 8 bases. The CDR3 reads CATSRDLMAGGQFF. Here the CDR3 DNA reads TGTGCCACCAGCAGAGATCTGATGGCGGGAGGACAGTTCTTC.